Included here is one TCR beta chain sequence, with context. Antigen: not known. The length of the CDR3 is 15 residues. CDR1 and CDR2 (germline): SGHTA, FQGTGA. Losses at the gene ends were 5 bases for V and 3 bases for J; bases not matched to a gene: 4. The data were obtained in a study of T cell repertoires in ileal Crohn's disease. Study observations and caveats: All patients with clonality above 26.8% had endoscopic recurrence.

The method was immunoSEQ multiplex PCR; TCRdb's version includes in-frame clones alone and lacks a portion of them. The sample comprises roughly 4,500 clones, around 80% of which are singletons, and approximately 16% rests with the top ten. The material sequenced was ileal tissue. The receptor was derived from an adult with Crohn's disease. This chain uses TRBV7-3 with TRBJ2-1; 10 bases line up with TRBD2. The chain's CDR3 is CASSELAGVYNEQFF. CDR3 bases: TGTGCCAGCAGCGAGCTAGCGGGAGTCTACAATGAGCAGTTCTTC.